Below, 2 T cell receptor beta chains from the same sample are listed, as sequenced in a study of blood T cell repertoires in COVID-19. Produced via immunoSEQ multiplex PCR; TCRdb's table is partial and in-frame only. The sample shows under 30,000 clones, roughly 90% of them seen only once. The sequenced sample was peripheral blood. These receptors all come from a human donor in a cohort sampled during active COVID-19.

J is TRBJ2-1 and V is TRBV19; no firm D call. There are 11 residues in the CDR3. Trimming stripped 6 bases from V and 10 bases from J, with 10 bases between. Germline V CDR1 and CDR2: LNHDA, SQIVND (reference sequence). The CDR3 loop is CASRFSGEQFF. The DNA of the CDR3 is TGTGCCAGTAGATTTTCCGGGGAGCAGTTCTTC.

The CDR3 DNA reads as TGTGCCAGCATTCTTACAGGAAATAGCAATCAGCCCCAGCATTTT. It yields the protein CASILTGNSNQPQHF. This chain links TRBV2 with TRBJ1-5; D may be TRBD1 (5 bases). V was cut by 7 bases and J by 0 bases, with 13 bases left in between. Germline V gene sequence: CDR1 SNHLY, CDR2 FYNNEI. This CDR3 has 15 residues.